This T cell receptor (beta chain) was captured by sequencing in a study of control samples from healthy donors and cancer patients. The method was immunoSEQ multiplex PCR; TCRdb's version includes in-frame clones alone and lacks a portion of them. The sample includes about 61,000 clones, nearly 90% seen only once; the top ten take around 5.9%. V lost 2 bases and J lost 3, with 14 bases in between. The CDR3 consists of 16 residues. CDR1 and CDR2 from the germline V gene are LGHNA and YNFKEQ. This sequence originates from a man aged 55 to 69 with colorectal cancer. The chain joins TRBV4-2 to TRBJ2-1, with a weak D call TRBD2 (6 bases). The sequenced material came from PBMCs. The CDR3 spells CASSQTTSRGYNEQFF. The CDR3 DNA sequence: TGTGCCAGCAGCCAAACGACTAGTCGAGGCTACAATGAGCAGTTCTTC.